A single sample is the source of the 10 T cell receptor beta chains below, sequenced in a study of blood T cell repertoires in COVID-19. Clones were sequenced by immunoSEQ multiplex PCR, and TCRdb holds only the in-frame ones, with some missing. The sample contains 150,000 to 200,000 clones, just under 85% of which appear only once. Sequenced input: peripheral blood. Receptor source: a woman aged 80 or over with COVID-19, enrolled during active disease.

This sequence joins TRBV7-8 and TRBJ2-5; possibly TRBD2 for D (5 bases). The V end lost 4 bases, the J end lost 7 bases, and 19 bases lay between the germline ends. Per the germline V gene, CDR1 is SGHVS and CDR2 is FQNEAQ. The CDR3 consists of 15 residues. The CDR3: CASSSRRERVGTQYF. The CDR3 bases are TGTGCCAGCAGCTCCCGTAGAGAGAGGGTTGGGACCCAGTACTTC. The variable domain in full, completed from reference TRBV7-8 and TRBJ2-5, reads GAGVSQSPRYKVAKRGQDVALRCDPISGHVSLFWYQQALGQGPEFLTYFQNEAQLDKSGLPSDRFFAERPEGSVSTLKIQRTQQEDSAVYLCASSSRRERVGTQYFGPGTRLLVL.

The chain links TRBV2 to TRBJ2-1; D remains ambiguous. The CDR3 loop spans 12 amino acids. From germline, CDR1 is SNHLY and CDR2 FYNNEI. V was pared by 6 bases and J by 9 bases, with 12 bases between. This CDR3 is CASRLQIGEQFF. CDR3 sequence (DNA): TGTGCCAGCAGACTGCAAATCGGTGAGCAGTTCTTC.

The chain joins TRBV18 to TRBJ2-3; 10 bases fit TRBD2. Trimming cost V 4 bases and J 2 bases; bases outside gene matches: 3. CDR3 length: 15 residues. CDR1 and CDR2 from the germline V gene are KGHSH and LQKENI. CDR3 bases: TGTGCCAGCTCACAACTAGCGGGAATCACAGATACGCAGTATTTT. Encoded protein: CASSQLAGITDTQYF.

This clone was recorded once. J is TRBJ1-2 and V is TRBV20-1; the D is unclear. Per the germline V gene, CDR1 is DFQATT and CDR2 is SNEGSKA (reference sequence). The CDR3 covers 11 residues. V was trimmed by 5 bases and J by 4 bases, leaving 8 bases between them. The CDR3 nucleotides read TGCAGTGCTCCGACTTTCTATGGCTACACCTTC. Translation: CSAPTFYGYTF.

The V gene is TRBV5-4, the J gene TRBJ1-1, with D hard to call. The CDR3 runs 14 residues. Germline V gene lookup returns CDR1 SGHNT and CDR2 YYREEE (reference sequence). Trimming cost V 3 bases and J 6 bases, with 15 bases left between them. In DNA, the CDR3 is TGTGCCAGCAGCTGGGAGACCAGTTTTGCTGAAGCTTTCTTT. The encoded protein is CASSWETSFAEAFF.

This clone was recorded only once. This chain joins TRBV2 and TRBJ1-2; D possibly corresponds to TRBD1 (5 bases). The germline CDR1 and CDR2 sequences are SNHLY and FYNNEI. The V end was cut by 5 bases, the J end by 9 bases, with 13 bases between. The CDR3 is 12 amino acids. Here the CDR3 DNA reads TGTGCCAGCAGTCAGGACATCCTGCGCTACACCTTC. Protein sequence: CASSQDILRYTF.

The V and J genes are TRBV6-2 or TRBV6-3 and TRBJ1-2; the D is unclear. Trimming removed 6 bases from V and 4 bases from J, with 12 bases in between. Germline loops: CDR1 MNHEY, CDR2 SVGEGT. The CDR3 is 13 residues long. The CDR3 nucleotides read TGTGCCAGCAGCCCCCGCGCGGCCTATGGCTACACCTTC. This translates into CASSPRAAYGYTF.

The V gene is TRBV27, the J gene TRBJ1-2, with D possibly being TRBD1 (5 bases). Trimming stripped 4 bases from V and 5 bases from J, with 17 bases between. Germline V gene sequence: CDR1 MNHEY, CDR2 SMNVEV (reference sequence). CDR3 length: 15 amino acids. CDR3 in DNA: TGTGCCAGCAGTTCTCTACCAGGGTTTTATTATGGCTACACCTTC. Protein product: CASSSLPGFYYGYTF.

The V call is TRBV28, the J call TRBJ2-5; TRBD2 agrees at 15 bases. The CDR3 is made up of 20 amino acids. V gave up 5 bases and J gave up 7 bases; unmatched junction bases: 20. CDR1 is MDHEN, CDR2 SYDVKM, per germline. This CDR3 reads CASSISTLPGLAGGSGTQYF. CDR3 bases: TGTGCCAGCAGTATCTCGACATTACCGGGACTAGCGGGAGGCTCGGGGACCCAGTACTTC.

The chain links TRBV9 to TRBJ2-1; TRBD2 matches at 11 bases. Germline V gene sequence: CDR1 SGDLS, CDR2 YYNGEE. CDR3 length equals 15 residues. V lost 2 bases, J lost 8 bases, and 6 bases stayed unmatched. CDR3 residues: CASSVSGGAGYEQFF. The CDR3, as DNA: TGTGCCAGCAGCGTTAGCGGGGGGGCTGGCTATGAGCAGTTCTTC.